This TCR beta chain was recovered during a study of blood T cells in healthy people across ages. In terms of origin and age, donors were healthy Caucasian individuals from Russia aged about 6 to 90. Researchers collected 9 to 10 milliliters of peripheral blood from every single donor. Study-wide results and limits: Observed TCR beta diversity per million T cells went down as age went up. This fall followed a roughly linear course with age. Naive and antigen-experienced cells could not be conclusively compared, given unsorted PBMCs.

Remarks on this clonotype: Its cognate antigen is unknown.

Through a sample-barcoded 5' primer and a J-beta primer mix, a second PCR was run for roughly 6 to 12 cycles. TCRdb re-called the 5' RACE reads with MiXCR, one entry per CDR3 protein. The data contain about 780,000 distinct CDR3 sequences, about 45% of them singletons. V lost 6 bases to trimming and J lost 4 bases; unmatched junction nucleotides: 3. Germline assignment: CDR1 ENHRY and CDR2 SYGVKD. This CDR3 spans 13 amino acids. Specimen: blood. The chain joins TRBV10-3 to TRBJ2-3; 8 nucleotides agree with TRBD1. The origin of this receptor is a man older than 75 in good health. CDR3 sequence reads: CAISRTGSDTQYF. CDR3 sequence (DNA): TGTGCCATCAGCAGGACAGGGTCAGATACGCAGTATTTT.